The subject of this entry is one T cell receptor (beta chain). Antigen unknown. This entry comes from a study of Ad26.COV2.S vaccination and SARS-CoV-2 variants. Germline-derived CDR1 and CDR2 are SGHKS and YYEKEE (reference sequence). V lost 3 bases, J lost 2 bases, and 23 bases lay in between. The CDR3 spans 18 residues. Broader study findings: Breadth measured for non-spike TCRs was similar across vaccine and placebo recipients. Researchers cautioned that TCR breadth and depth analyses may have underestimated total T cell responses.

TCRdb keeps only in-frame clones here, not all; method: immunoSEQ multiplex PCR. Here the sample spans about 350,000 clones, about 90% being singletons. The chain uses TRBV5-5 and TRBJ1-2; tentatively, D is TRBD1 (5 bases). The receptor comes from a human donor who had recovered from COVID-19. The sample here was peripheral blood, taken after recovery from COVID-19. The CDR3 DNA is TGTGCCAGCAGCTCTCCTTCCGGGACGGACTTTTCCAACTATGGCTACACCTTC. Protein sequence: CASSSPSGTDFSNYGYTF.